The T cell receptor beta chain described here comes from a study of T cells in tumors after PD-1 blockade. For the study at large: Patients received pembrolizumab 200 mg every 3 weeks or cemiplimab 350 mg every 2 weeks. A subset received ongoing vismodegib 150 mg daily alongside anti-PD-1 therapy.

Generated by immunoSEQ multiplex PCR, the TCRdb table keeps only in-frame clones and is missing some. In the table there are tens of thousands of clones, over 65% of which are singletons. Tumor or blood genomic DNA was sequenced, with inputs of about 600 ng to 6,500 ng. Germline CDR1 is LNHDA and CDR2 is SQIVND (reference sequence). The CDR3 has 13 residues. Trimming removed 3 bases from V and 6 bases from J, with 11 bases in between. Sequences were derived from PBMCs, sampled after anti-PD-1 treatment. The receptor's source is a human donor with basal cell carcinoma. The chain recombines TRBV19 with TRBJ1-2; TRBD1 is a possible D gene (6 bases). CDR3 loop: CASSIQGSHGYTF. Here the CDR3 DNA reads TGTGCCAGTAGTATCCAGGGGAGCCATGGCTACACCTTC.